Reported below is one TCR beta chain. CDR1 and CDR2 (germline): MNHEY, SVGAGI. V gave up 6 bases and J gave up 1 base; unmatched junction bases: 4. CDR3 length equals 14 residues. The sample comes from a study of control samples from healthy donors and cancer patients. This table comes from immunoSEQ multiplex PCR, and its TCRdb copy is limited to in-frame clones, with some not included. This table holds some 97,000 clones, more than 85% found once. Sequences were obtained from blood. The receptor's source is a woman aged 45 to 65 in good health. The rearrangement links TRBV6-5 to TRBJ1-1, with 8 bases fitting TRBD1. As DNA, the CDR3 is TGTGCCAGCAGGTTTGACAGGGGGAACACTGAAGCTTTCTTT. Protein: CASRFDRGNTEAFF.